These 15 T cell receptor beta chains share one sample of origin, sequenced in a study of cytomegalovirus exposure and HLA in healthy donors listed by TCRdb under 2017. Library preparation was by the immunoSEQ multiplex PCR assay. For the multiplex PCR, a mixture combining 60 forward primers for TCR Vbeta segments and 13 reverse primers for TCR Jbeta segments was used. The immuneACCESS repertoire file appears here via TCRdb, limited to in-frame rearrangements. These files lack a portion of the clones; in checked studies, under half of the deficit traces to unresolved V genes, and the cause of the others is not known. This sample gives some 180,000 clones in total; 75% to 90% of them show up just once. More than 1% of the sample rests with the top ten. The source material was PBMCs. The receptors were gathered from a boy aged 2 to 10 in good health and CMV-seronegative.

The chain combines TRBV30 with TRBJ2-5; 8 bases agree with TRBD1. After removal of 1 base from V and 5 bases from J, the junction contained 9 bases not matched to a gene. The CDR3 length is 15 residues. Germline CDR1 is GTSNPN and CDR2 is SVGIG (reference sequence). The CDR3: CAWSAGQGSGETQYF. The CDR3, as DNA: TGTGCCTGGAGTGCCGGACAGGGTTCCGGGGAGACCCAGTACTTC. Full variable domain (rest looked up from reference TRBV30 and TRBJ2-5): SQTIHQWPATLVQPVGSPLSLECTVEGTSNPNLYWYRQAAGRGLQLLFYSVGIGQISSEVPQNLSASRPQDRQFILSSKKLLLSDSGFYLCAWSAGQGSGETQYFGPGTRLLVL.

The chain has TRBV4-2 and TRBJ2-3, with 10 bases that match TRBD2. Germline assignment: CDR1 LGHNA and CDR2 YNFKEQ. Trimming cost V 3 bases and J 11 bases; bases outside gene matches: 14. The CDR3 sequence is 16 residues long. The CDR3 region has the DNA TGTGCCAGCAGCCATGGTCAGATCCTAGCGGGGGAGAGGCAGTATTTT. Residues: CASSHGQILAGERQYF.

This chain joins TRBV19 and TRBJ1-1; 8 bases are a match to TRBD1. Germline V gene lookup returns CDR1 LNHDA and CDR2 SQIVND (reference sequence). The CDR3 totals 13 residues. Germline trimming cut 6 bases from V and 3 bases from J; bases unmatched to any gene: 3. CDR3 sequence reads: CASSKDRDTEAFF. The CDR3 coding sequence is TGTGCCAGTAGCAAGGACAGGGACACTGAAGCTTTCTTT.

The chain employs TRBV28 and TRBJ2-7; D is undetermined. The germline gives CDR1 MDHEN, CDR2 SYDVKM. The CDR3 sequence is 14 residues long. With 9 bases removed from V and 0 bases from J, the gap between germline ends came to 15 bases. The CDR3 DNA is TGTGCCAGTCTAGGCCGTCGAGACTCCTACGAGCAGTACTTC. Its translation: CASLGRRDSYEQYF.

The genes are TRBV5-1 and TRBJ2-7; 16 nucleotides line up with TRBD2. V gave up 4 bases and J gave up 4 bases; unmatched junction bases: 5. The V gene's germline CDR1 is SGHRS and CDR2 YFSETQ. This CDR3 has 16 residues. The DNA of the CDR3 is TGCGCCAGCAGCCGCGGGACTAGCGGGGGGGAGTACGAGCAGTACTTC. Translation: CASSRGTSGGEYEQYF. Full variable domain (rest looked up from reference TRBV5-1 and TRBJ2-7): KAGVTQTPRYLIKTRGQQVTLSCSPISGHRSVSWYQQTPGQGLQFLFEYFSETQRNKGNFPGRFSGRQFSNSRSEMNVSTLELGDSALYLCASSRGTSGGEYEQYFGPGTRLTVT.

This sequence joins TRBV6-5 and TRBJ2-7, with D perhaps matching TRBD2 (5 bases). Germline loops: CDR1 MNHEY, CDR2 SVGAGI. The CDR3 length is 14 residues. V shed 0 bases and J shed 3 bases, with 9 bases lying between them. The CDR3: CASSYSGRGYEQYF. CDR3 in DNA: TGTGCCAGCAGTTACTCTGGCCGGGGCTACGAGCAGTACTTC.

The chain has TRBV27 and TRBJ2-6, with D possibly TRBD2 on 5 matching bases. Germline loops: CDR1 MNHEY, CDR2 SMNVEV (reference sequence). The CDR3 has 14 amino acids. V lost 3 bases to trimming and J lost 10 bases, with 13 bases between them. The DNA of the CDR3 is TGTGCCAGCAGTTTTGCTAGCTCCCCGAACGTCCTGACTTTC. It yields the protein CASSFASSPNVLTF.

This chain uses TRBV28 with TRBJ1-4, with a weak D call TRBD1 (5 bases). Germline-derived CDR1 and CDR2 are MDHEN and SYDVKM. CDR3 length: 14 residues. Between the trimmed V and J ends, which lost 6 bases and 5 bases, there was a span of 13 bases. CDR3 sequence (DNA): TGTGCCAGCAGGAGACAGCTAATAAATGAAAAACTGTTTTTT. Its translation is CASRRQLINEKLFF.

The CDR3 reads CASSPGTSGIAEQFF. The CDR3 DNA reads as TGCGCCAGCAGCCCGGGGACTAGCGGGATTGCTGAGCAGTTCTTC. V usage is TRBV5-1 and J usage is TRBJ2-1, with 13 bases matching TRBD2. The V gene end was trimmed by 4 bases and the J gene end by 9 bases; junction bases not matched to a gene: 7. CDR3 length: 15 residues. Germline CDR1 is SGHRS and CDR2 is YFSETQ.

The gene calls are TRBV6-5 and TRBJ2-5; 8 nucleotides agree with TRBD1. The germline gives CDR1 MNHEY, CDR2 SVGAGI. V lost 1 base and J lost 4; bases outside the gene matches: 5. This CDR3 has 15 amino acids. The CDR3 DNA reads as TGTGCCAGCAGTTACTGGCAGGGGGCGAGAGAGACCCAGTACTTC. Its translation is CASSYWQGARETQYF.

The gene calls are TRBV7-9 and TRBJ1-6; 7 nucleotides align to TRBD1. V was pared by 8 bases and J by 8 bases, with 9 bases of the junction left unmatched. The CDR3 length is 14 residues. Germline values: CDR1 SEHNR, CDR2 FQNEAQ (reference sequence). For the CDR3, the DNA is TGTGCCAGCGGAACAGGGGCCAGAGATTCACCCCTCCACTTT. Translated: CASGTGARDSPLHF.

The rearrangement links TRBV29-1 to TRBJ2-1; D gene unclear. Trimming took 3 bases from V and 7 from J, leaving 16 bases between them. The CDR3 is 14 amino acids. Germline CDR1 SQVTM, CDR2 ANQGSEA. The DNA for the CDR3 is TGCAGCGTTGATCGTGAGATGGTCCCAAATGAGCAGTTCTTC. Translation gives CSVDREMVPNEQFF.

The CDR3 reads CASSRLNSGNTIYF. The CDR3 DNA follows: TGTGCCAGCAGTAGACTGAACTCTGGAAACACCATATATTTT. The genes are TRBV2 and TRBJ1-3; unclear D gene. Trimming cost V 5 bases and J 0 bases, with 8 bases left between them. CDR3 length equals 14 residues. Germline CDR1 SNHLY, CDR2 FYNNEI.

CDR3 sequence reads: CASSATGMEAEAFF. CDR3 coding DNA: TGTGCCAGCAGCGCTACAGGGATGGAAGCTGAAGCTTTCTTT. V is TRBV7-3 and J is TRBJ1-1; the D gene is possibly TRBD1 (6 bases). CDR1 is SGHTA, CDR2 FQGTGA, per germline. V was shortened by 5 bases and J by 6 bases, with 16 bases between the two germline ends. The CDR3 runs to 14 residues.

This sequence joins TRBV5-8 and TRBJ1-1; 8 positions agree with TRBD1. The CDR3 consists of 14 residues. Trimming cost V 4 bases and J 4 bases; bases outside gene matches: 6. Germline V lookup: CDR1 SGHTS, CDR2 YDEGEE. The CDR3 coding sequence is TGTGCCAGCAGCCCAAGGACAGGGACCACTGAAGCTTTCTTT. The encoded protein is CASSPRTGTTEAFF.